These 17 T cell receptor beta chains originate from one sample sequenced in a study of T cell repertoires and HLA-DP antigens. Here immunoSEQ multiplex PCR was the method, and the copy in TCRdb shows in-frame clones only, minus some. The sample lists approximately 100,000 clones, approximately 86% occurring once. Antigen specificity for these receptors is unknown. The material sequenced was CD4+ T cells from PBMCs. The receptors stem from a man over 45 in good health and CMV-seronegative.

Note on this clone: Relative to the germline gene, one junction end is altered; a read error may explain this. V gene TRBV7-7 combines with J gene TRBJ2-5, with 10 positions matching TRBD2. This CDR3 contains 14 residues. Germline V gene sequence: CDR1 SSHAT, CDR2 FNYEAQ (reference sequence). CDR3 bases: TGTGCTAGCAGCCCACGACTAGCGGGAGAGACCCAGTACTTC. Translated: CASSPRLAGETQYF. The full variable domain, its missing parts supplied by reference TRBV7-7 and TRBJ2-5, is GAGVSQSPRYKVTKRGQDVTLRCDPISSHATLYWYQQALGQGPEFLTYFNYEAQPDKSGLPSDRFSAERPEGSISTLTIQRTEQRDSAMYRCASSPRLAGETQYFGPGTRLLVL.

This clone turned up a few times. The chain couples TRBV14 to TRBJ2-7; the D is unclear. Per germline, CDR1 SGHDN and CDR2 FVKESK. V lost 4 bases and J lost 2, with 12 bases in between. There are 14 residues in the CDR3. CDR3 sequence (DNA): TGTGCCAGCAGCCCCTCGGGCGGAGCCTACGAGCAGTACTTC. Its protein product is CASSPSGGAYEQYF.

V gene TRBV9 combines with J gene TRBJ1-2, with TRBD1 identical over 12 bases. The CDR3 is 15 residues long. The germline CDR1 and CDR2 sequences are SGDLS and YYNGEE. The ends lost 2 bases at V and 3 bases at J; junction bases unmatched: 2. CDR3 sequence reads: CASSVGTGGDYGYTF. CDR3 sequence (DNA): TGTGCCAGCAGCGTCGGGACAGGGGGCGACTATGGCTACACCTTC.

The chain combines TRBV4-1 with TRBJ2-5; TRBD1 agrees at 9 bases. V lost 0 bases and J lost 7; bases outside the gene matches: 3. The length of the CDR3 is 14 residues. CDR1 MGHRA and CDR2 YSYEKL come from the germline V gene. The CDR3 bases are TGCGCCAGCAGCCAAGATGACAGGGGGACGACCCAGTACTTC. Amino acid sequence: CASSQDDRGTTQYF.

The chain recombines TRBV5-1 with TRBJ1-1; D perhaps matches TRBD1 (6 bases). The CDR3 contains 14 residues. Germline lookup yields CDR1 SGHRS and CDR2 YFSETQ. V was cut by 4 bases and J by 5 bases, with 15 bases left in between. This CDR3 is CASSPGGLRTEAFF. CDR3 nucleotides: TGCGCCAGCAGCCCGGGGGGGCTTAGGACTGAAGCTTTCTTT.

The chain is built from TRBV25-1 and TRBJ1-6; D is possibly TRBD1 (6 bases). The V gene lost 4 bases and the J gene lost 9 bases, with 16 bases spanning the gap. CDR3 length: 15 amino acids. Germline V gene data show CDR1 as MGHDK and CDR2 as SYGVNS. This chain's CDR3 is CASSVGLGGGSPLHF. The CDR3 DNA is TGTGCCAGCAGTGTGGGTCTCGGAGGGGGTTCACCCCTCCACTTT.

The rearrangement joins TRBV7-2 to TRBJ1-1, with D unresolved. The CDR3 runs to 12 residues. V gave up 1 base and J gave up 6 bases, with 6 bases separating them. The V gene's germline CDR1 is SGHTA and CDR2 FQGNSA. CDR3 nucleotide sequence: TGTGCCAGCAGCTTAGTAGGCGCTGAAGCTTTCTTT. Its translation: CASSLVGAEAFF. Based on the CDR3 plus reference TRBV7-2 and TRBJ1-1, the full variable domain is GAGVSQSPSNKVTEKGKDVELRCDPISGHTALYWYRQSLGQGLEFLIYFQGNSAPDKSGLPSDRFSAERTGGSVSTLTIQRTQQEDSAVYLCASSLVGAEAFFGQGTRLTVV.

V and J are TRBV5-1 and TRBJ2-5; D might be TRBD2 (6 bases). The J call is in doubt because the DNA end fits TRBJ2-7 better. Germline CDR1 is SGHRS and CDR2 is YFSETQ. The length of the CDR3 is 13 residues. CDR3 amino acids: CASSLEGRYEQYF. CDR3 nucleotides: TGCGCCAGCAGCTTGGAAGGGAGGTACGAGCAGTACTTC.

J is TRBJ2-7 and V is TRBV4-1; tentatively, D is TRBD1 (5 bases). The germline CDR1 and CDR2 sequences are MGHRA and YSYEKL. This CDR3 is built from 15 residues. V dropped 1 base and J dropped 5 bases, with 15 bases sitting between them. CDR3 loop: CASSQGFRAVHEQYF. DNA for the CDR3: TGCGCCAGCAGCCAAGGTTTCAGGGCAGTCCACGAGCAGTACTTC.

The CDR3 region is CASNTGPLTEAFF. CDR3 nucleotides: TGTGCCAGCAATACTGGACCTTTGACTGAAGCTTTCTTT. The V and J genes are TRBV28 and TRBJ1-1; the D is unclear. The germline gives CDR1 MDHEN, CDR2 SYDVKM. The V and J ends lost 7 bases and 5 bases respectively, with 14 bases between them. This CDR3 spans 13 amino acids.

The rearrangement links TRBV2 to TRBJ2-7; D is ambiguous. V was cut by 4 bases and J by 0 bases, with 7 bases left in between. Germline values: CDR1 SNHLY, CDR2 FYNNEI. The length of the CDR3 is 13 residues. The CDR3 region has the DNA TGTGCCAGCAGTGGATCCTTCTCCTACGAGCAGTACTTC. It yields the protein CASSGSFSYEQYF.

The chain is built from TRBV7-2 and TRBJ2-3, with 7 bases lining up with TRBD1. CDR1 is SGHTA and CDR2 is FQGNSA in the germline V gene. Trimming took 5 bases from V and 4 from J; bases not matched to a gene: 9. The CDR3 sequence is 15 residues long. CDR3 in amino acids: CASSPRQGPPDTQYF. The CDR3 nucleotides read TGTGCCAGCAGCCCAAGACAGGGCCCCCCAGATACGCAGTATTTT.

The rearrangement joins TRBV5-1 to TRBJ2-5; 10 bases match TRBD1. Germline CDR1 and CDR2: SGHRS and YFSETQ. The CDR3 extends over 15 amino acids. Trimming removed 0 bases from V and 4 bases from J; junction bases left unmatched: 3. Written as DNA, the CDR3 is TGCGCCAGCAGCTTGGGACAGGGGGCCGGAGAGACCCAGTACTTC. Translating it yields CASSLGQGAGETQYF.

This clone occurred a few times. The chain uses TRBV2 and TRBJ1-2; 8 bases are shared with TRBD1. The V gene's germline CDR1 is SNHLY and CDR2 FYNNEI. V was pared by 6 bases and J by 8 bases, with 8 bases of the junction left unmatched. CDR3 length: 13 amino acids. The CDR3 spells CASRDRAKEGYTF. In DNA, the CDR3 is TGTGCCAGCAGGGACAGGGCCAAGGAGGGCTACACCTTC. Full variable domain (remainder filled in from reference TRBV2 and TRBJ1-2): EPEVTQTPSHQVTQMGQEVILRCVPISNHLYFYWYRQILGQKVEFLVSFYNNEISEKSEIFDDQFSVERPDGSNFTLKIRSTKLEDSAMYFCASRDRAKEGYTFGSGTRLTVV.

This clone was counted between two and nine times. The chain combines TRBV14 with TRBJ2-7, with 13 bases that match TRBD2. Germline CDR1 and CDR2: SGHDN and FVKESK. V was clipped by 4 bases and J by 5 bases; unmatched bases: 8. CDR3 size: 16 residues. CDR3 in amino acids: CASSRTLLAGGNEQYF. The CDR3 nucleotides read TGTGCCAGCAGCCGCACCCTACTAGCGGGAGGGAACGAGCAGTACTTC.

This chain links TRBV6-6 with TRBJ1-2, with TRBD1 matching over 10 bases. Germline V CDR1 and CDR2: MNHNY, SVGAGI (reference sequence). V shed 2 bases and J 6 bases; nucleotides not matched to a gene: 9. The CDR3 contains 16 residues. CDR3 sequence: CASSYLGTGDNNGYTF. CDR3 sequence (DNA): TGTGCCAGCAGTTACCTAGGGACAGGGGACAACAATGGCTACACCTTC.

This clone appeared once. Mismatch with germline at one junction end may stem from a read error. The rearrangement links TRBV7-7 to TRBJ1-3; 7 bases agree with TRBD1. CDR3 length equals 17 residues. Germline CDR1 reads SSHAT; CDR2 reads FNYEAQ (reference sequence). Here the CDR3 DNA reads TGTGCTAGCAGCCTAGTTCTCGATCAGGGGGCTGGAAACACCATATATTTT. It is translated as CASSLVLDQGAGNTIYF. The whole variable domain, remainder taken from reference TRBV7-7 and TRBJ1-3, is GAGVSQSPRYKVTKRGQDVTLRCDPISSHATLYWYQQALGQGPEFLTYFNYEAQPDKSGLPSDRFSAERPEGSISTLTIQRTEQRDSAMYRCASSLVLDQGAGNTIYFGEGSWLTVV.